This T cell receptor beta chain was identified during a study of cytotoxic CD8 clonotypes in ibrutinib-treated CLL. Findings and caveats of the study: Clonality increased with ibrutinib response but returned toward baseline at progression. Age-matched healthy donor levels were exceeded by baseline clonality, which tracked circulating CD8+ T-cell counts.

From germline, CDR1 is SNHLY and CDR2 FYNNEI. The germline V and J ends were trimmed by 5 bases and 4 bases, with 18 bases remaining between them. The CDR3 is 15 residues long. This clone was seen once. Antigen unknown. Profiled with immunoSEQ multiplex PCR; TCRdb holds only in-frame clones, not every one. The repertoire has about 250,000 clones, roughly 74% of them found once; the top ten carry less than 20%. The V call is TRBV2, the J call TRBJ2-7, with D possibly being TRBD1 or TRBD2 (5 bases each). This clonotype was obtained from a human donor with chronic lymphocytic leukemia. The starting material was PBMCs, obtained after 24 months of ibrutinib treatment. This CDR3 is CASSQTGTTAYEQYF. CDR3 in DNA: TGTGCCAGCAGTCAAACCGGGACGACGGCTTACGAGCAGTACTTC.